The 26 T cell receptor beta chains reported below all come from one sample, sequenced in a study of blood T cell repertoires in COVID-19 (dated by TCRdb to between 2020 and 2021). Preparation of the library involved the immunoSEQ multiplex PCR assay. This immuneACCESS table, as held by TCRdb, lists in-frame sequences with V and J called but not all clones. Of the missing ones, under half trace to an unresolved V gene in checked studies; the others have no known cause. This sample comprises roughly 220,000 clones, about nine tenths of them detected only once. The ten largest clonotypes hold about 4% of the sample. Sequencing was done on a sample of PBMCs or T cells enriched from blood (not recorded which). The receptors come from a woman between 35 and 50 years old with acute COVID-19.

The chain carries TRBV9 and TRBJ1-4; 8 bases are a match to TRBD1. The germline CDR1 and CDR2 sequences are SGDLS and YYNGEE. This CDR3 has 15 amino acids. V shed 0 bases, J shed 8 bases, and the junction held 6 bases outside the gene matches. The CDR3 region has the DNA TGTGCCAGCAGCGTAGATGGGACAGGCCTCGAAAAACTGTTTTTT. This sequence encodes CASSVDGTGLEKLFF. Looking up the rest from reference TRBV9 and TRBJ1-4 gives the full variable domain: DSGVTQTPKHLITATGQRVTLRCSPRSGDLSVYWYQQSLDQGLQFLIQYYNGEERAKGNILERFSAQQFPDLHSELNLSSLELGDSALYFCASSVDGTGLEKLFFGSGTQLSVL.

The chain employs TRBV5-4 and TRBJ1-4; maybe TRBD1 (5 bases). This CDR3 contains 15 residues. Germline CDR1 reads SGHNT; CDR2 reads YYREEE (reference sequence). V gave up 0 bases and J gave up 6 bases, with 12 bases separating them. As DNA, the CDR3 is TGTGCCAGCAGCTTGGGTGGGGCTGGGCATGAAAAACTGTTTTTT. The encoded protein is CASSLGGAGHEKLFF.

The chain couples TRBV3-1 (or the pseudogene TRBV3-2) to TRBJ2-3; 9 bases fit TRBD1. Germline V gene data show CDR1 as LGHDT and CDR2 as YNNKEL (reference sequence). The ends lost 1 base at V and 4 bases at J; junction bases unmatched: 9. The CDR3 has 17 residues. Here the CDR3 reads CASSQAGGDRASDTQYF. The DNA of the CDR3 is TGTGCCAGCAGCCAAGCGGGCGGGGACAGGGCATCAGATACGCAGTATTTT.

The chain is built from TRBV4-1 and TRBJ1-2, with D perhaps matching TRBD1 (6 bases). V gave up 0 bases and J gave up 7 bases, with 21 bases separating them. CDR3 size: 17 residues. Per the germline V gene, CDR1 is MGHRA and CDR2 is YSYEKL. In DNA form, the CDR3 reads TGCGCCAGCAGCCAAGATGAAACGGGGGGCAGAATGGGTGGCTACACCTTC. This codes for CASSQDETGGRMGGYTF.

The chain uses TRBV11-3 and TRBJ2-1; TRBD1 aligns across 7 bases. CDR3 length: 16 amino acids. Germline trimming cut 5 bases from V and 4 bases from J; bases unmatched to any gene: 11. Germline CDR1 SGHNT, CDR2 YENEEA. In DNA, the CDR3 is TGTGCCAGCAGCCGCTTCGGGACAGATAATTACAATGAGCAGTTCTTC. It specifies CASSRFGTDNYNEQFF.

The chain employs TRBV9 and TRBJ1-1; perhaps TRBD1 as D (6 bases). The CDR3 contains 16 residues. Looked up from germline, CDR1 is SGDLS and CDR2 is YYNGEE. Between the trimmed V and J ends, which lost 2 bases and 4 bases, there was a span of 18 bases. Here the CDR3 DNA reads TGTGCCAGCAGCGTTGGGGGCTTGGGGTGGGGCACTGAAGCTTTCTTT. Translation gives CASSVGGLGWGTEAFF.

This clone was counted between two and nine times. J is TRBJ2-3 and V is TRBV27; 7 nucleotides match TRBD2. The CDR3 is 22 residues long. Germline CDR1 MNHEY, CDR2 SMNVEV (reference sequence). The J segment lost 6 bases and the V segment lost 1 base, leaving 28 bases of the junction unmatched. The CDR3 reads CASSLYGPASGLLTPGEDTQYF. For the CDR3, the DNA is TGTGCCAGCAGTTTATATGGTCCGGCTAGCGGTCTTCTAACCCCCGGTGAGGATACGCAGTATTTT.

J is TRBJ1-6 and V is TRBV7-2; D is possibly TRBD1 (6 bases). Germline CDR1 is SGHTA and CDR2 is FQGNSA. The CDR3 covers 15 residues. V was shortened by 5 bases and J by 16 bases, with 24 bases between the two germline ends. The CDR3 spells CASSLLVRDMTPLHF. The DNA for the CDR3 is TGTGCCAGCAGCCTCTTAGTCCGGGACATGACTCCTCTCCACTTT.

The V and J genes are TRBV5-1 and TRBJ2-1, with unresolved D. The CDR3 loop spans 11 amino acids. V lost 4 bases, J lost 6 bases, and 5 bases lay in between. Per germline, CDR1 SGHRS and CDR2 YFSETQ. The CDR3 region is CASSAGNEQFF. DNA of the CDR3: TGCGCCAGCAGCGCCGGCAATGAGCAGTTCTTC.

The rearrangement links TRBV30 to TRBJ1-2; no definite D call. V gave up 4 bases and J gave up 7 bases, with 10 bases separating them. Germline V gene data show CDR1 as GTSNPN and CDR2 as SVGIG (reference sequence). This CDR3 region has 11 residues. The CDR3 DNA reads as TGTGCCTGGACCGTACGGGGTGGCTACACCTTC. This translates into CAWTVRGGYTF.

The chain is built from TRBV13 and TRBJ1-1, with TRBD1 as a possible D gene (5 bases). The germline gives CDR1 PRHDT, CDR2 FYEKMQ (reference sequence). CDR3 length equals 14 residues. Deletions cut 3 bases from V and 4 bases from J, with 12 bases between. DNA for the CDR3: TGTGCCAGCAGCTTGGGACTCAGGCGCACTGAAGCTTTCTTT. Translating it yields CASSLGLRRTEAFF.

V is TRBV12-3 or TRBV12-4 and J is TRBJ1-2; D is possibly TRBD1 (5 bases). This CDR3 has 13 residues. Trimming pared 6 bases from V and 8 bases from J, leaving 16 bases between. The CDR3 reads CASRSQVAGGYTF. The CDR3 region has the DNA TGTGCCAGCAGGTCACAGGTGGCGGGGGGCTACACCTTC.

The chain is built from TRBV27 and TRBJ2-6, with D possibly matching TRBD1 (6 bases). The germline CDR1 and CDR2 sequences are MNHEY and SMNVEV (reference sequence). V lost 5 bases to trimming and J lost 1 base, with 12 bases between them. CDR3 length equals 16 residues. The CDR3 nucleotides read TGTGCCAGCAGTCCACCAAGGGGGTCTGGGGCCAACGTCCTGACTTTC. This translates into CASSPPRGSGANVLTF.

V is TRBV6-6 and J is TRBJ1-1; 7 bases fit TRBD1. CDR3 length: 18 amino acids. Trimming cost V 5 bases and J 3 bases; bases outside gene matches: 18. Germline V gene sequence: CDR1 MNHNY, CDR2 SVGAGI (reference sequence). The CDR3 region has the DNA TGTGCCAGCAGTCGGACGCGACAGGGTTCAAGGGTAGACACTGAAGCTTTCTTT. It translates to CASSRTRQGSRVDTEAFF.

J is TRBJ2-2 and V is TRBV9; tentative D call: TRBD1 (7 bases). The CDR3 is made up of 14 amino acids. Germline V gene lookup returns CDR1 SGDLS and CDR2 YYNGEE. The V end lost 7 bases, the J end lost 5 bases, and 15 bases lay between the germline ends. DNA for the CDR3: TGTGCCAGCCGTATCAGGGGGGAAACCGGGGAGCTGTTTTTT. This sequence encodes CASRIRGETGELFF.

This chain links TRBV7-2 with TRBJ1-2, with D perhaps TRBD1 (5 bases). V dropped 3 bases and J dropped 7 bases, with 15 bases sitting between them. This CDR3 is 14 amino acids long. From germline, CDR1 is SGHTA and CDR2 FQGNSA. Here the CDR3 DNA reads TGTGCCAGCAGCTTTCCCCAGGGCCTCGGTGGCTACACCTTC. This codes for CASSFPQGLGGYTF.

The rearrangement joins TRBV7-9 to TRBJ1-1; D perhaps matches TRBD1 (5 bases). Trimming took 1 base from V and 1 from J, leaving 10 bases between them. Per germline, CDR1 SEHNR and CDR2 FQNEAQ (reference sequence). The CDR3 loop spans 15 amino acids. The CDR3 protein is CASSLGRGENTEAFF. In DNA, the CDR3 is TGTGCCAGCAGCTTAGGGCGGGGGGAGAACACTGAAGCTTTCTTT.

V and J are TRBV6-1 and TRBJ2-1; 7 bases fit TRBD1. V was pared by 4 bases and J by 0 bases, with 6 bases of the junction left unmatched. Per the germline V gene, CDR1 is MNHNS and CDR2 is SASEGT. The CDR3 length is 16 residues. The DNA for the CDR3 is TGTGCCAGCAGTGGCCTGGGACAGTACTCCTACAATGAGCAGTTCTTC. Translated, it gives CASSGLGQYSYNEQFF.

The chain is built from TRBV5-4 and TRBJ2-6, with TRBD1 identical over 7 bases. Germline V gives CDR1 SGHNT, CDR2 YYREEE (reference sequence). Losses at the gene ends were 4 bases for V and 0 bases for J; bases not matched to a gene: 4. CDR3 size: 16 residues. The CDR3 region is CASSPPGGSGANVLTF. CDR3 DNA: TGTGCCAGCAGCCCTCCAGGGGGCTCTGGGGCCAACGTCCTGACTTTC. The full variable domain, with the rest looked up from reference TRBV5-4 and TRBJ2-6, is ETGVTQSPTHLIKTRGQQVTLRCSSQSGHNTVSWYQQALGQGPQFIFQYYREEENGRGNFPPRFSGLQFPNYSSELNVNALELDDSALYLCASSPPGGSGANVLTFGAGSRLTVL.

The V and J genes are TRBV19 and TRBJ1-1; D perhaps matches TRBD1 (6 bases). Germline V gives CDR1 LNHDA, CDR2 SQIVND (reference sequence). V gave up 7 bases and J gave up 4 bases, with 16 bases separating them. The CDR3 length is 14 residues. CDR3 DNA: TGTGCCAGTACTTTTAGACAGGACTTCACTGAAGCTTTCTTT. This codes for CASTFRQDFTEAFF.

The chain joins TRBV29-1 to TRBJ1-1, with 7 bases identical to TRBD1. CDR1 is SQVTM and CDR2 is ANQGSEA in the germline V gene. The CDR3 sequence is 13 residues long. The trim removed 4 bases at V and 1 base at J, leaving 3 bases unmatched. This chain's CDR3 is CSVARTGNTEAFF. The CDR3 bases are TGCAGCGTTGCCCGGACAGGGAACACTGAAGCTTTCTTT.

The chain carries TRBV5-1 and TRBJ1-4; no firm D call. V was shortened by 0 bases and J by 7 bases, with 10 bases between the two germline ends. Germline V gives CDR1 SGHRS, CDR2 YFSETQ. This CDR3 spans 14 amino acids. This CDR3 is CASSLGLMGEKLFF. The CDR3 nucleotides are TGCGCCAGCAGCTTGGGACTGATGGGTGAAAAACTGTTTTTT.

The V call is TRBV3-1 (or the pseudogene TRBV3-2), the J call TRBJ1-4; D remains unclear. Germline V gene data show CDR1 as LGHDT and CDR2 as YNNKEL (reference sequence). The CDR3 is 16 amino acids. Trimming took 0 bases from V and 8 from J, leaving 16 bases between them. The CDR3, as DNA: TGTGCCAGCAGCCAAGATCGACGAGGAGAACGGGAAAAACTGTTTTTT. Protein sequence: CASSQDRRGEREKLFF.

The genes are TRBV6-2 or TRBV6-3 and TRBJ1-5; TRBD1 matches at 8 bases. J was trimmed by 6 bases and V by 6 bases; bases with no gene match: 7. This CDR3 region has 14 residues. In germline, CDR1 is MNHEY, CDR2 SVGEGT. The CDR3 loop reads CASSEDREIQPQHF. The CDR3 bases are TGTGCCAGCAGCGAGGACAGGGAAATTCAGCCCCAGCATTTT.

V is TRBV12-3 or TRBV12-4 and J is TRBJ1-1, with 11 nucleotides matching TRBD1. With V trimmed by 1 base and J by 13 bases, 2 bases remained unmatched. This CDR3 contains 12 residues. The DNA for the CDR3 is TGTGCCAGCAGTTTAGGGGGACAGGGGGGTTTCTTT. Its translation: CASSLGGQGGFF.

The chain carries TRBV12-5 and TRBJ1-2; D uncertain. Germline assignment: CDR1 LGHNT and CDR2 FRNRAP. The CDR3 consists of 14 residues. V lost 5 bases to trimming and J lost 4 bases, with 14 bases between them. The CDR3 region has the DNA TGTGCTAGTGGTGCCCCAAAGATCGGCTATGGCTACACCTTC. Its translation: CASGAPKIGYGYTF. Based on the CDR3 plus reference TRBV12-5 and TRBJ1-2, the full variable domain is DARVTQTPRHKVTEMGQEVTMRCQPILGHNTVFWYRQTMMQGLELLAYFRNRAPLDDSGMPKDRFSAEMPDATLATLKIQPSEPRDSAVYFCASGAPKIGYGYTFGSGTRLTVV.